Shown below are 23 T cell receptor beta chains from a single sample sequenced in a study of OX40 agonist ivuxolimab in advanced cancers. Sequencing was performed with immunoSEQ multiplex PCR; in TCRdb, only in-frame clones are kept and a portion is missing. The sample holds about 83,000 clones; about 86% are singletons and the top ten take approximately 1.5%. Sequenced here: CD4+ or CD8+ T cells sorted from blood, sampled in a trial of the OX40 agonist ivuxolimab. Receptors were obtained from an adult with an advanced solid tumor such as melanoma, head and neck, liver or kidney cancer.

The V and J genes are TRBV7-2 and TRBJ2-1, with D perhaps TRBD1 (6 bases). V gave up 0 bases and J gave up 9 bases, with 9 bases separating them. Germline CDR1 and CDR2: SGHTA and FQGNSA. This CDR3 spans 13 amino acids. The DNA of the CDR3 is TGTGCCAGCAGCTTAGCGAAGGGGGTTGAGCAGTTCTTC. Residues: CASSLAKGVEQFF.

The chain combines TRBV7-2 with TRBJ1-1; D is unresolved. The ends were cut back, 1 base at V and 1 base at J, with 7 bases in the middle. This CDR3 has 14 amino acids. Germline V gene sequence: CDR1 SGHTA, CDR2 FQGNSA. The chain's CDR3 is CASSLEWGNTEAFF. The DNA for the CDR3 is TGTGCCAGCAGCTTAGAATGGGGGAACACTGAAGCTTTCTTT.

The V and J genes are TRBV28 and TRBJ1-1; unclear D gene. This CDR3 is 14 amino acids long. CDR1 MDHEN and CDR2 SYDVKM come from the germline V gene. V shed 2 bases and J shed 7 bases, with 14 bases lying between them. In DNA form, the CDR3 reads TGTGCCAGCAGTTTACCCCCTTCACGCGGTGAAGCTTTCTTT. As protein: CASSLPPSRGEAFF.

V is TRBV28 and J is TRBJ2-7; D is perhaps TRBD1 or TRBD2 (6 bases each). This CDR3 spans 16 amino acids. In germline, CDR1 is MDHEN, CDR2 SYDVKM. The V and J ends lost 5 bases and 2 bases respectively, with 19 bases between them. The CDR3 region has the DNA TGTGCCAGCAGTACCTATTGGAGGGGGGCCGCCTACGAGCAGTACTTC. This encodes CASSTYWRGAAYEQYF. Supplemented by reference TRBV28 and TRBJ2-7, the full variable domain reads DVKVTQSSRYLVKRTGEKVFLECVQDMDHENMFWYRQDPGLGLRLIYFSYDVKMKEKGDIPEGYSVSREKKERFSLILESASTNQTSMYLCASSTYWRGAAYEQYFGPGTRLTVT.

The CDR3 coding sequence is TGTGCCATCAGTGCCTTTGGTCCTTTGGGGAATTCACCCCTCCACTTT. Translated: CAISAFGPLGNSPLHF. The chain couples TRBV10-3 to TRBJ1-6, with D unclear. Trimming took off 4 bases at V and 7 bases at J, with 17 bases between the two ends. This CDR3 spans 16 amino acids. Germline V gene sequence: CDR1 ENHRY, CDR2 SYGVKD.

In its sample, this clone was seen once. The chain employs TRBV7-9 and TRBJ2-3; D perhaps matches TRBD2 (7 bases). The CDR3 length is 15 residues. Trimming removed 3 bases from V and 4 bases from J, with 14 bases in between. Germline lookup yields CDR1 SEHNR and CDR2 FQNEAQ (reference sequence). The DNA for the CDR3 is TGTGCCAGCAGCTTTGGGGGGGCCGGCGCAGATACGCAGTATTTT. This translates into CASSFGGAGADTQYF.

The DNA of the CDR3 is TGTGCCAGCAGCGTAGGAGGACAGGGTTTCACCTCCTACGAGCAGTACTTC. Residues: CASSVGGQGFTSYEQYF. The rearrangement joins TRBV9 to TRBJ2-7; TRBD1 aligns across 8 bases. The germline V gene encodes CDR1 SGDLS and CDR2 YYNGEE. Trimming at V came to 0 bases and at J to 0 bases, leaving 8 bases not matched to a gene. The CDR3 has 17 amino acids.

V is TRBV11-2 and J is TRBJ1-1, with TRBD1 matching over 8 bases. This CDR3 comprises 14 residues. Germline V lookup: CDR1 SGHAT, CDR2 FQNNGV. V dropped 5 bases and J dropped 3; count of bases not matched to a gene: 5. CDR3 amino acids: CASSHGQGDTEAFF. The CDR3 bases are TGTGCCAGCAGCCACGGACAGGGAGACACTGAAGCTTTCTTT.

This clone was seen a handful of times. The V and J genes are TRBV19 and TRBJ1-2; 8 positions match TRBD1. This CDR3 has 13 residues. CDR1 is LNHDA and CDR2 is SQIVND in the germline V gene (reference sequence). The ends lost 4 bases at V and 6 bases at J; junction bases unmatched: 4. The CDR3 DNA reads TGTGCCAGTAGTAGCGACAGGGGAAATGGCTACACCTTC. Protein: CASSSDRGNGYTF.

The genes are TRBV6-5 and TRBJ1-2, with D uncertain. The V and J ends lost 6 bases and 6 bases respectively, with 20 bases between them. CDR1 is MNHEY and CDR2 is SVGAGI in the germline V gene. CDR3 length: 15 amino acids. CDR3 sequence reads: CASRSPGPLGNGYTF. The CDR3 nucleotides are TGTGCCAGCAGATCCCCTGGACCTCTCGGAAATGGCTACACCTTC.

The V and J genes are TRBV28 and TRBJ2-4, with 7 bases matching TRBD2. Germline V gene sequence: CDR1 MDHEN, CDR2 SYDVKM. This CDR3 has 16 residues. The V segment lost 5 bases and the J segment 4 bases; nucleotides outside the gene matches: 11. The CDR3 nucleotides are TGTGCCAGCAGTAGAGCGGGGTTGGGGGTAAAAAACATTCAGTACTTC. Translated, it gives CASSRAGLGVKNIQYF.

V and J are TRBV2 and TRBJ1-3, with D uncertain. Germline CDR1 reads SNHLY; CDR2 reads FYNNEI. With 6 bases removed from V and 0 bases from J, the gap between germline ends came to 6 bases. The CDR3 has 13 amino acids. Written as DNA, the CDR3 is TGTGCCAGCAGAGACGGCTCTGGAAACACCATATATTTT. Protein sequence: CASRDGSGNTIYF.

The rearrangement uses TRBV7-9 and TRBJ1-2, with D uncertain. The CDR3 consists of 15 residues. With 1 base removed from V and 2 bases from J, the gap between germline ends came to 11 bases. Germline values: CDR1 SEHNR, CDR2 FQNEAQ (reference sequence). DNA of the CDR3: TGTGCCAGCAGCTTAGAGTTCCAGCTAAACTATGGCTACACCTTC. As protein: CASSLEFQLNYGYTF.

The sample holds a few counts of this clone. This chain joins TRBV10-3 and TRBJ2-1; D gene ambiguous. V shed 0 bases and J shed 9 bases, with 9 bases lying between them. This CDR3 region has 13 residues. Germline V gives CDR1 ENHRY, CDR2 SYGVKD. The CDR3 nucleotides are TGTGCCATCAGTGAGTCTGGAGTCGGTGAGCAGTTCTTC. This sequence encodes CAISESGVGEQFF.

The sample holds one count of this clone. The chain combines TRBV9 with TRBJ1-2, with D possibly matching TRBD1 (6 bases). The CDR3 contains 15 residues. V was shortened by 1 base and J by 0 bases, with 10 bases between the two germline ends. Germline V gene data show CDR1 as SGDLS and CDR2 as YYNGEE. CDR3 sequence: CASSVQGTTNYGYTF. For the CDR3, the DNA is TGTGCCAGCAGCGTACAGGGGACTACTAACTATGGCTACACCTTC.

V gene TRBV7-3 combines with J gene TRBJ1-2; no firm D call. CDR1 and CDR2 (germline): SGHTA, FQGTGA. Trimming took 5 bases from V and 0 from J, leaving 7 bases between them. This CDR3 is built from 13 residues. This CDR3 reads CASSPDTNYGYTF. In DNA form, the CDR3 reads TGTGCCAGCAGCCCCGACACTAACTATGGCTACACCTTC.

The V call is TRBV2, the J call TRBJ1-1; TRBD1 aligns across 7 bases. The CDR3 runs 14 residues. After removal of 6 bases from V and 1 base from J, the junction contained 5 bases not matched to a gene. The V gene's germline CDR1 is SNHLY and CDR2 FYNNEI. The CDR3 reads CASRAGGWNTEAFF. The CDR3 DNA sequence: TGTGCCAGCAGAGCAGGGGGTTGGAACACTGAAGCTTTCTTT.

This clone appeared once. The V gene is TRBV5-1, the J gene TRBJ2-5, with 9 bases identical to TRBD2. The CDR3 extends over 16 amino acids. Germline loops: CDR1 SGHRS, CDR2 YFSETQ. V was clipped by 2 bases and J by 0 bases; unmatched bases: 5. The CDR3 loop is CASSFLPSGDQETQYF. For the CDR3, the DNA is TGCGCCAGCAGCTTCTTGCCTAGCGGGGACCAAGAGACCCAGTACTTC. Based on the CDR3 plus reference TRBV5-1 and TRBJ2-5, the full variable domain is KAGVTQTPRYLIKTRGQQVTLSCSPISGHRSVSWYQQTPGQGLQFLFEYFSETQRNKGNFPGRFSGRQFSNSRSEMNVSTLELGDSALYLCASSFLPSGDQETQYFGPGTRLLVL.

This clone came up once. The rearrangement uses TRBV27 and TRBJ2-2, with TRBD1 matching over 12 bases. The length of the CDR3 is 16 residues. The junction had 8 bases not matched to a gene; V was cut back by 6 bases and J by 6 bases. The germline CDR1 and CDR2 sequences are MNHEY and SMNVEV (reference sequence). The CDR3 spells CASRRDRDRGPGELFF. CDR3 nucleotides: TGTGCCAGCAGGAGAGACCGGGACAGGGGGCCCGGGGAGCTGTTTTTT.

The CDR3 loop is CASRVGRGNSYNEQFF. CDR3 coding DNA: TGTGCCAGTAGGGTCGGACGGGGTAACTCCTACAATGAGCAGTTCTTC. The gene calls are TRBV19 and TRBJ2-1, with D perhaps matching TRBD2 (5 bases). There are 16 residues in the CDR3. V lost 6 bases and J 0 bases, leaving 15 bases between the germline ends. The germline V gene has CDR1 LNHDA and CDR2 SQIVND (reference sequence).

This chain links TRBV30 with TRBJ1-2; D gene unclear. The CDR3 is 11 residues long. Trimming removed 1 base from V and 8 bases from J, with 8 bases in between. The germline V gene has CDR1 GTSNPN and CDR2 SVGIG (reference sequence). The CDR3 DNA sequence: TGTGCCTGGAGTGGGACTGTCGGCTACACCTTC. Translating it yields CAWSGTVGYTF.

This clone was recorded only once. This chain links TRBV6-1 with TRBJ2-2; TRBD2 might be the D (6 bases). Deletions cut 8 bases from V and 5 bases from J, with 18 bases between. CDR1 is MNHNS, CDR2 SASEGT, per germline. The CDR3 runs 15 residues. The CDR3 DNA reads TGTGCCAGCGAGGGCGGGCAGGGAGGAACCGGGGAGCTGTTTTTT. Amino acid sequence: CASEGGQGGTGELFF.

This chain joins TRBV28 and TRBJ1-2, with 7 bases aligning to TRBD1. J gave up 7 bases and V 7 bases, and 15 bases lay outside the gene matches. Germline V gives CDR1 MDHEN, CDR2 SYDVKM. The CDR3 is made up of 15 amino acids. The CDR3 loop reads CASTLGQPGGGGYTF. CDR3 coding DNA: TGTGCCAGCACCCTGGGACAGCCCGGAGGGGGTGGCTACACCTTC.